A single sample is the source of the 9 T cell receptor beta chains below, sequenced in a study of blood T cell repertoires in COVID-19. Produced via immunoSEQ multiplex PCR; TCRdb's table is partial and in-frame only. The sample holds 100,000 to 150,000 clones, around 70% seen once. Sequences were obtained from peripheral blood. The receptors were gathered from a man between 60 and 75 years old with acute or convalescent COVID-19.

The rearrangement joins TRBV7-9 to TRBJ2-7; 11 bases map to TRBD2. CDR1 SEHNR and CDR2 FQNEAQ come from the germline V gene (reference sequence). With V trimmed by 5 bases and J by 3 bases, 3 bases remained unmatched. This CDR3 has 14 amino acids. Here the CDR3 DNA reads TGTGCCAGCAGCCGCGGGACTAGCGGCTACGAGCAGTACTTC. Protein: CASSRGTSGYEQYF. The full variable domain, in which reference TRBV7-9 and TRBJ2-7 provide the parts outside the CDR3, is DTGVSQNPRHKITKRGQNVTFRCDPISEHNRLYWYRQTLGQGPEFLTYFQNEAQLEKSRLLSDRFSAERPKGSFSTLEIQRTEQGDSAMYLCASSRGTSGYEQYFGPGTRLTVT.

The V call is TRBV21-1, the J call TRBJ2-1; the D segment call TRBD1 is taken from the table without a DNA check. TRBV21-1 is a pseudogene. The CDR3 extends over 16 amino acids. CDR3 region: CASSRTGQALYNEQFF. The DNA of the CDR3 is TGTGCCAGCAGCAGGACGGGACAGGCCCTCTACAATGAGCAGTTCTTC.

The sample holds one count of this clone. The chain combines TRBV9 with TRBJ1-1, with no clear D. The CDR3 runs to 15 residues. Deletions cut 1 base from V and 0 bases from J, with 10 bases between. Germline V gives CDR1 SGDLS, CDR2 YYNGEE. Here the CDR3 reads CASSVIPTLNTEAFF. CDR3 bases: TGTGCCAGCAGCGTAATCCCAACACTGAACACTGAAGCTTTCTTT. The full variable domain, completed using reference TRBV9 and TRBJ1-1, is DSGVTQTPKHLITATGQRVTLRCSPRSGDLSVYWYQQSLDQGLQFLIQYYNGEERAKGNILERFSAQQFPDLHSELNLSSLELGDSALYFCASSVIPTLNTEAFFGQGTRLTVV.

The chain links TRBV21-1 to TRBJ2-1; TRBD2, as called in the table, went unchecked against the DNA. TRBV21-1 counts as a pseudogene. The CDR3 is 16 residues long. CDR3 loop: CASSPSGRRSYNEQFF. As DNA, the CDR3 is TGTGCCAGCAGCCCTAGCGGGAGAAGGTCCTACAATGAGCAGTTCTTC.

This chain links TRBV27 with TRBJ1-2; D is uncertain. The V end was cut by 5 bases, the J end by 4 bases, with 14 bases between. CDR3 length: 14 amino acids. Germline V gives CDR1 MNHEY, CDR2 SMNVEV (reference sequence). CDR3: CASSRTFRGYGYTF. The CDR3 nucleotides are TGTGCCAGCAGTCGGACCTTCCGGGGCTATGGCTACACCTTC.

The CDR3 nucleotides read TGTGCCAGCAGCCAGCTAGCGGGGGACCCTCCACGGGAGCAGTACTTC. It translates to CASSQLAGDPPREQYF. This chain joins TRBV14 and TRBJ2-7; 10 bases are a match to TRBD2. Unmatched junction bases numbered 12, after V lost 3 bases and J lost 7 bases. The CDR3 spans 16 residues. The germline V gene has CDR1 SGHDN and CDR2 FVKESK.

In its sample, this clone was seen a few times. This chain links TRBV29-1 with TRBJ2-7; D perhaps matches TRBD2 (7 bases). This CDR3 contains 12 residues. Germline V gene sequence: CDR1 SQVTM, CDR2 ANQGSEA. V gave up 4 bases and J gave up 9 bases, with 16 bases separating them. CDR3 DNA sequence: TGCAGCGTTGTAGGGGGGGCGAAGTCGCAGTACTTC. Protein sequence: CSVVGGAKSQYF.

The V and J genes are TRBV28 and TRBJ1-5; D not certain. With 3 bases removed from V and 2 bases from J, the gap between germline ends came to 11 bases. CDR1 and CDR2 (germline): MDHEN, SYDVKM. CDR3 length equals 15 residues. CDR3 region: CASSFSGWGNQPQHF. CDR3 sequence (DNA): TGTGCCAGCAGTTTTTCAGGTTGGGGCAATCAGCCCCAGCATTTT.

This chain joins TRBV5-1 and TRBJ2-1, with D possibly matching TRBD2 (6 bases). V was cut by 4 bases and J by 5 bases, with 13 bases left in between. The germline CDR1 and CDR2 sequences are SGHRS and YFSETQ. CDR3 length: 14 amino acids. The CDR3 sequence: CASSPGTPNNEQFF. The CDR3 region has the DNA TGCGCCAGCAGCCCCGGGACTCCCAACAATGAGCAGTTCTTC.